A single sample is the source of the 26 T cell receptor beta chains below, sequenced in a study of blood T cell repertoires in COVID-19. TCRdb keeps only in-frame clones here, not all; method: immunoSEQ multiplex PCR. Found here are 110,000 to 150,000 clones, about 79% of them singletons; the top ten hold 3%. Sequencing used peripheral blood. The receptors were gathered from a woman aged 80 or older with acute or convalescent COVID-19.

The V call is TRBV14, the J call TRBJ1-3, with D perhaps TRBD1 (5 bases). This CDR3 contains 15 residues. The ends were cut back, 2 bases at V and 4 bases at J, with 12 bases in the middle. The germline gives CDR1 SGHDN, CDR2 FVKESK. CDR3 sequence: CASSQNRPRGNTIYF. CDR3 nucleotide sequence: TGTGCCAGCAGCCAAAACAGGCCCCGCGGAAACACCATATATTTT.

The chain is built from TRBV6-5 and TRBJ1-6; 7 positions agree with TRBD1. Germline lookup yields CDR1 MNHEY and CDR2 SVGAGI. The CDR3 contains 15 residues. V dropped 3 bases and J dropped 5; count of bases not matched to a gene: 4. This chain's CDR3 is CASSYSGTDNSPLHF. CDR3 in DNA: TGTGCCAGCAGTTATTCCGGGACAGATAATTCACCCCTCCACTTT.

There are a few counts of this clone. The gene calls are TRBV6-5 and TRBJ1-3, with D possibly being TRBD1 (6 bases). CDR3 length: 16 amino acids. Per the germline V gene, CDR1 is MNHEY and CDR2 is SVGAGI. V lost 4 bases, J lost 0 bases, and 13 bases lay in between. The CDR3 loop is CASSSPQGSSGNTIYF. In DNA form, the CDR3 reads TGTGCCAGCAGTTCCCCTCAGGGGAGCTCTGGAAACACCATATATTTT.

The V call is TRBV27, the J call TRBJ2-1, with D possibly matching TRBD2 (6 bases). There are 17 residues in the CDR3. Trimming stripped 4 bases from V and 4 bases from J, with 20 bases between. Germline assignment: CDR1 MNHEY and CDR2 SMNVEV (reference sequence). DNA for the CDR3: TGTGCCAGCAGTTCGGACCGGGACTCAAGTTCTTACAATGAGCAGTTCTTC. This translates into CASSSDRDSSSYNEQFF.

The rearrangement uses TRBV19 and TRBJ2-4; D may be TRBD1 (6 bases). Germline V lookup: CDR1 LNHDA, CDR2 SQIVND (reference sequence). V shed 10 bases and J shed 4 bases, with 20 bases lying between them. CDR3 length: 15 residues. The CDR3 spells CATQLDRDKKNIQYF. In nucleotides, the CDR3 is TGTGCCACTCAATTGGACCGGGACAAGAAAAACATTCAGTACTTC.

This clone came up once. V and J are TRBV5-6 and TRBJ2-3; no definite D call. Germline assignment: CDR1 SGHDT and CDR2 YYEEEE. The CDR3 runs to 13 residues. With 1 base removed from V and 1 base from J, the gap between germline ends came to 4 bases. The CDR3, as DNA: TGTGCCAGCAGCTTGCGGGGCACAGATACGCAGTATTTT. Its translation is CASSLRGTDTQYF.

The chain has TRBV7-9 and TRBJ1-5, with D unresolved. CDR1 SEHNR and CDR2 FQNEAQ come from the germline V gene (reference sequence). This CDR3 is built from 13 residues. The V end was cut by 5 bases, the J end by 4 bases, with 9 bases between. In DNA, the CDR3 is TGTGCCAGCAGCGGAGGGATTAATCAGCCCCAGCATTTT. Protein product: CASSGGINQPQHF.

The rearrangement links TRBV27 to TRBJ1-6; D remains unclear. Trimming cost V 2 bases and J 5 bases, with 10 bases left between them. Per germline, CDR1 MNHEY and CDR2 SMNVEV (reference sequence). The CDR3 runs 15 residues. The CDR3 DNA sequence: TGTGCCAGCAGTTTAAGGAGGACGAATAATTCACCCCTCCACTTT. This codes for CASSLRRTNNSPLHF.

The chain links TRBV15 to TRBJ1-4; 8 positions agree with TRBD1. Germline CDR1 reads LNHNV; CDR2 reads YYDKDF (reference sequence). CDR3 size: 16 residues. V trimming: 0 bases; J trimming: 4 bases; junction bases outside the gene matches: 4. CDR3 nucleotide sequence: TGTGCCACCAGCAGAGATCAGGGGGCCCTTAATGAAAAACTGTTTTTT. Residues: CATSRDQGALNEKLFF.

This chain uses TRBV6-1 with TRBJ1-2; TRBD1 matches 12 bases. The V gene end was trimmed by 2 bases and the J gene end by 12 bases; junction bases not matched to a gene: 4. Germline assignment: CDR1 MNHNS and CDR2 SASEGT. The CDR3 spans 13 residues. This CDR3 is CASSERDRGQNTF. The CDR3 DNA is TGTGCCAGCAGTGAACGGGACAGGGGGCAAAACACCTTC.

The V call is TRBV9, the J call TRBJ1-1; the D gene is possibly TRBD1 (5 bases). Germline CDR1 SGDLS, CDR2 YYNGEE. V was shortened by 3 bases and J by 2 bases, with 14 bases between the two germline ends. The length of the CDR3 is 15 residues. CDR3 amino acids: CASSAQQALNTEAFF. The CDR3 DNA follows: TGTGCCAGCAGCGCTCAACAGGCGTTAAACACTGAAGCTTTCTTT.

The rearrangement joins TRBV9 to TRBJ1-1; the D gene is possibly TRBD1 (5 bases). Looked up from germline, CDR1 is SGDLS and CDR2 is YYNGEE. Between the trimmed V and J ends, which lost 4 bases and 0 bases, there was a span of 13 bases. The CDR3 is 15 amino acids. The CDR3 loop reads CASSPWVGVNTEAFF. The CDR3 region has the DNA TGTGCCAGCAGCCCCTGGGTAGGGGTGAACACTGAAGCTTTCTTT.

The rearrangement uses TRBV3-1 (or the pseudogene TRBV3-2) and TRBJ2-1, with 8 bases matching TRBD1. CDR1 and CDR2 from the germline V gene are LGHDT and YNNKEL (reference sequence). The J segment lost 6 bases and the V segment lost 0 bases, leaving 7 bases of the junction unmatched. There are 16 residues in the CDR3. The CDR3 sequence: CASSQDGQGLGNEQFF. In nucleotides, the CDR3 is TGTGCCAGCAGCCAAGACGGACAGGGCCTTGGCAATGAGCAGTTCTTC.

CDR3 in DNA: TGTGCCAGCAGCCAAGGAGGGCAGGGAGGGACTGAAGCTTTCTTT. This encodes CASSQGGQGGTEAFF. This rearrangement joins TRBV6-1 to TRBJ1-1; TRBD1 is a possible D gene (5 bases). V lost 6 bases and J 5 bases, leaving 19 bases between the germline ends. Germline CDR1 MNHNS, CDR2 SASEGT. This CDR3 contains 15 residues.

This chain uses TRBV3-1 (or the pseudogene TRBV3-2) with TRBJ1-2; the D is unclear. This CDR3 region has 13 residues. Germline V gene sequence: CDR1 LGHDT, CDR2 YNNKEL (reference sequence). The ends were cut back, 1 base at V and 4 bases at J, with 7 bases in the middle. The CDR3 here is CASSQGPSYGYTF. CDR3 coding DNA: TGTGCCAGCAGCCAAGGGCCAAGCTATGGCTACACCTTC.

This clone occurred once. This rearrangement joins TRBV7-3 to TRBJ2-3; TRBD2 is a possible D gene (6 bases). The CDR3 spans 13 residues. With 8 bases removed from V and 6 bases from J, the gap between germline ends came to 15 bases. Germline CDR1 SGHTA, CDR2 FQGTGA. The CDR3: CASAGTPRDTQYF. In DNA form, the CDR3 reads TGTGCCAGCGCGGGAACACCCCGGGATACGCAGTATTTT.

The gene calls are TRBV4-2 and TRBJ1-1; a weak D match, TRBD1 (5 bases). Looked up from germline, CDR1 is LGHNA and CDR2 is YNFKEQ. Trimming shortened V by 0 bases and J by 2 bases, and 13 bases separated the two germline ends. The CDR3 totals 16 residues. This CDR3 is CASSQDSRQGNTEAFF. CDR3 nucleotides: TGTGCCAGCAGCCAAGATTCCCGGCAGGGAAACACTGAAGCTTTCTTT.

V is TRBV9 and J is TRBJ1-3, with 10 positions matching TRBD1. Trimming took 4 bases from V and 3 from J; bases not matched to a gene: 4. The germline V gene has CDR1 SGDLS and CDR2 YYNGEE. CDR3 length: 15 amino acids. CDR3 in amino acids: CASSPGTGDGNTIYF. DNA of the CDR3: TGTGCCAGCAGCCCGGGGACAGGGGATGGAAACACCATATATTTT. The full variable domain, its missing parts supplied by reference TRBV9 and TRBJ1-3, is DSGVTQTPKHLITATGQRVTLRCSPRSGDLSVYWYQQSLDQGLQFLIQYYNGEERAKGNILERFSAQQFPDLHSELNLSSLELGDSALYFCASSPGTGDGNTIYFGEGSWLTVV.

This chain connects TRBV5-5 to TRBJ1-5; 10 bases fit TRBD1. This CDR3 comprises 17 residues. With V trimmed by 4 bases and J by 2 bases, 9 bases remained unmatched. Per the germline V gene, CDR1 is SGHKS and CDR2 is YYEKEE (reference sequence). In DNA form, the CDR3 reads TGTGCCAGCAGCGCCGGGACAGGGGACAGTGGCAATCAGCCCCAGCATTTT. Encoded protein: CASSAGTGDSGNQPQHF.

The chain recombines TRBV10-3 with TRBJ1-2, with 8 bases matching TRBD1. Germline loops: CDR1 ENHRY, CDR2 SYGVKD. The length of the CDR3 is 13 residues. Losses at the gene ends were 3 bases for V and 5 bases for J; bases not matched to a gene: 2. CDR3 in DNA: TGTGCCATCAGTGAACGGACAGGGTATGGCTACACCTTC. This gives the protein CAISERTGYGYTF.

This chain connects TRBV7-9 to TRBJ2-2; 9 bases agree with TRBD2. The CDR3 is 19 amino acids. CDR1 and CDR2 (germline): SEHNR, FQNEAQ (reference sequence). V was pared by 5 bases and J by 5 bases, with 18 bases of the junction left unmatched. The CDR3 nucleotides are TGTGCCAGCAGCCCCCATGTAGGTGCGGGGGGGCCGAGAACCGGGGAGCTGTTTTTT. Its protein product is CASSPHVGAGGPRTGELFF.

The rearrangement joins TRBV29-1 to TRBJ2-7; D is unresolved. The CDR3 sequence is 13 residues long. The V gene's germline CDR1 is SQVTM and CDR2 ANQGSEA. With 3 bases removed from V and 0 bases from J, the gap between germline ends came to 9 bases. The CDR3 region is CSVEAPPSYEQYF. Here the CDR3 DNA reads TGCAGCGTTGAGGCACCGCCCTCCTACGAGCAGTACTTC.

This sequence joins TRBV7-8 and TRBJ1-5, with D perhaps TRBD1 (5 bases). V lost 6 bases to trimming and J lost 4 bases, with 10 bases between them. Germline V gives CDR1 SGHVS, CDR2 FQNEAQ. There are 13 residues in the CDR3. DNA for the CDR3: TGTGCCAGCAGTTTTAAGGGGAATCAGCCCCAGCATTTT. Translation gives CASSFKGNQPQHF.

This chain uses TRBV7-8 with TRBJ1-1; 7 bases match TRBD1. Losses at the gene ends were 5 bases for V and 2 bases for J; bases not matched to a gene: 8. CDR3 length equals 15 residues. CDR1 is SGHVS and CDR2 is FQNEAQ in the germline V gene. The CDR3 DNA sequence: TGTGCCAGCAGCAGATCGGGACAGATAAACACTGAAGCTTTCTTT. It codes for CASSRSGQINTEAFF.

The rearrangement joins TRBV7-9 to TRBJ1-6; 7 bases fit TRBD1. Per the germline V gene, CDR1 is SEHNR and CDR2 is FQNEAQ (reference sequence). This CDR3 contains 14 residues. The CDR3 coding sequence is TGTGCTGCAAACCCGGGGACAGATGATTCACCCCTCCACTTT. It yields the protein CAANPGTDDSPLHF.

The chain is built from TRBV29-1 and TRBJ1-1; TRBD1 matches 10 bases. CDR3 length equals 13 residues. CDR1 is SQVTM, CDR2 ANQGSEA, per germline. V shed 4 bases and J 7 bases; nucleotides not matched to a gene: 6. The CDR3 DNA reads as TGCAGCGTTGCGACAGGGGGCAGAGGTGAAGCTTTCTTT. This sequence encodes CSVATGGRGEAFF.